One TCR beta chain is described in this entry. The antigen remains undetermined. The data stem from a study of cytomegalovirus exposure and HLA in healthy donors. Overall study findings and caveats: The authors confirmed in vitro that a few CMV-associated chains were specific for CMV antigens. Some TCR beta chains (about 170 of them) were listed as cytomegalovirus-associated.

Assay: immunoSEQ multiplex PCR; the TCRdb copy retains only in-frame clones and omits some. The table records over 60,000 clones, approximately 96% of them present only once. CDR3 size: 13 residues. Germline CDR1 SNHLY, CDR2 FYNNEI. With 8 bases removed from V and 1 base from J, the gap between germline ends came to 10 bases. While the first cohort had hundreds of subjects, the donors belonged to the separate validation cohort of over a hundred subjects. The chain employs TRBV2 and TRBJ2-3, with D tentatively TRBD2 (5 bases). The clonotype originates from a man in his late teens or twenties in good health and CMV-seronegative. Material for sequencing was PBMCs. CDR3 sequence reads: CASSKEGTDTQYF. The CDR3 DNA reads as TGTGCCAGCTCGAAGGAGGGCACAGATACGCAGTATTTT. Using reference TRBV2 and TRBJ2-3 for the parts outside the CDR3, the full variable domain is EPEVTQTPSHQVTQMGQEVILRCVPISNHLYFYWYRQILGQKVEFLVSFYNNEISEKSEIFDDQFSVERPDGSNFTLKIRSTKLEDSAMYFCASSKEGTDTQYFGPGTRLTVL.